This TCR beta chain was recorded in a study of cytomegalovirus exposure and HLA in healthy donors. Study-wide points: The authors enumerated roughly 180 TCR beta chains as linked to cytomegalovirus. Most TCR sequences showed up rarely, but some public TCRs showed up in many donors. HLA-A and HLA-B allele assignments for most subjects were reportedly predicted accurately using TCR beta sequences. Both high specificity and high sensitivity reportedly marked the classifier's diagnosis of cytomegalovirus status.

About this clone itself: Its antigen is still unknown.

The study ran its PCR with 60 Vbeta and 13 Jbeta primers. Clones were sequenced by immunoSEQ multiplex PCR, and TCRdb holds only the in-frame ones, with some missing. The profile shows 150,000 to 200,000 clones, roughly 77% of them singletons. The TCR sequence derives from a man between 18 and 35 years old in good health and CMV-seropositive. The sample comprised PBMCs.

CDR3 bases: TGTGCCAGTAGGATCCCCGGGACAGGGGGCGGCTACACCTTC. This sequence encodes CASRIPGTGGGYTF. This rearrangement joins TRBV19 to TRBJ1-2; 12 bases map to TRBD1. CDR1 and CDR2 (germline): LNHDA, SQIVND (reference sequence). This CDR3 is 14 amino acids long. The ends lost 6 bases at V and 8 bases at J; junction bases unmatched: 7.